The source of this TCR beta chain is a study of neoadjuvant nivolumab and ipilimumab in lung cancer. General study results and limits: TCR richness and clonality were higher in tumors than adjacent uninvolved lung. From pretherapy to surgery, tumor richness and clonality rose with dual therapy. Only a single major-pathologic-response sample was available for clonality analysis.

Measured with immunoSEQ multiplex PCR; TCRdb has only the in-frame clones, and not every one. Of just under 10,000 clones in the sample, roughly four fifths were seen once. A remark on this clone: The antigen is undetermined.

From germline, CDR1 is MNHNS and CDR2 SASEGT. V dropped 4 bases and J dropped 0; count of bases not matched to a gene: 13. CDR3 length: 18 amino acids. This specimen consisted of peripheral blood, obtained before neoadjuvant nivolumab, alone or with ipilimumab. The receptor was derived from an adult with non-small cell lung cancer. The chain employs TRBV6-1 and TRBJ2-3, with TRBD2 matching over 7 bases. For the CDR3, the DNA is TGTGCCAGCAGTGCTCCAGTTGCGGCTAGCGGTAGCACAGATACGCAGTATTTT. This sequence encodes CASSAPVAASGSTDTQYF.